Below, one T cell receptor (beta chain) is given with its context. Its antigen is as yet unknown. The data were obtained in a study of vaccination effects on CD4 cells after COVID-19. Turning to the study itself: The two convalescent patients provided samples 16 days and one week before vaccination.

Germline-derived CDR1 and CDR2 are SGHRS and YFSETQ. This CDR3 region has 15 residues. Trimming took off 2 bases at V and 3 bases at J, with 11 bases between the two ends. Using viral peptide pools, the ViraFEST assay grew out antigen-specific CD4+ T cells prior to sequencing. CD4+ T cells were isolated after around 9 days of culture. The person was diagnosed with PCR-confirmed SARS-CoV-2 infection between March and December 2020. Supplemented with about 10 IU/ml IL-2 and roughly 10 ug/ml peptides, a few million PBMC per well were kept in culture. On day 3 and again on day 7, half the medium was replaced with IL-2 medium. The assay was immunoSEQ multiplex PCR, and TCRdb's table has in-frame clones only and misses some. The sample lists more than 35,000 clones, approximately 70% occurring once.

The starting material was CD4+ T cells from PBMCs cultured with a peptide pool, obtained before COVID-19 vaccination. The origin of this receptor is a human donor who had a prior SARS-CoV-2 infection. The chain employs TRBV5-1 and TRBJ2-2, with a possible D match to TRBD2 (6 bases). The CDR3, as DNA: TGCGCCAGCAGCTTAAGTCTAGCGCACACCGGGGAGCTGTTTTTT. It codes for CASSLSLAHTGELFF.